The clone carrying this TCR beta chain was detected many times. With 3 bases removed from V and 4 bases from J, the gap between germline ends came to 15 bases. The CDR3 has 15 residues. The entry originates in a study of Graves' ophthalmopathy and Graves' hyperthyroidism. The TCR beta CDR3 regions underwent amplification from RNA transcripts. RT-PCR with HTBI primers came first, then second-round multiplex PCR. TCRdb re-called the multiplex PCR reads with MiXCR, one entry per CDR3 protein. This sample has approximately 160,000 distinct CDR3 sequences, with approximately 38% found just once. Sequencing was done on a sample of peripheral blood. This chain joins TRBV12-3 or TRBV12-4 and TRBJ1-2; D possibly corresponds to TRBD1 (5 bases). The receptor's source is a woman between 40 and 50 years old with Graves' ophthalmopathy. The CDR3 DNA is TGTGCCAGCAGTTTCGATACAGTTGGGGGCTATGGCTACACCTTC. Translation gives CASSFDTVGGYGYTF.